The 14 T cell receptor beta chains given below trace back to one sample, sequenced in a study of long-term antiretroviral therapy in people with HIV. The authors ran the immunoSEQ assay, v3.0, at survey level. Assay: immunoSEQ multiplex PCR; the TCRdb copy retains only in-frame clones and omits some. In the table there are almost 25,000 clones, roughly 82% of which are singletons. Sequencing used unsorted PBMCs, obtained 3 years after starting antiretroviral therapy. The receptor set was obtained from a man aged 50 to 59 with HIV.

The gene calls are TRBV6-5 and TRBJ1-2, with D perhaps matching TRBD1 (6 bases). V was clipped by 6 bases and J by 8 bases, with 22 bases between them. The CDR3 is made up of 15 amino acids. From germline, CDR1 is MNHEY and CDR2 SVGAGI. CDR3 nucleotide sequence: TGTGCCAGCAGATCCACCGCGGGGGGCAGATTGGGCTACACCTTC. Translated: CASRSTAGGRLGYTF.

This clone has just a few counts. The chain links TRBV9 to TRBJ2-7, with 7 bases matching TRBD1. Trimming at V came to 4 bases and at J to 2 bases, leaving 6 bases not matched to a gene. The CDR3 is 14 amino acids. Germline CDR1 reads SGDLS; CDR2 reads YYNGEE. The DNA for the CDR3 is TGTGCCAGCAGCCCCCGGGACAGTACCTACGAGCAGTACTTC. As protein: CASSPRDSTYEQYF.

The gene calls are TRBV9 and TRBJ1-6, with 11 bases lining up with TRBD1. V was pared by 4 bases and J by 0 bases, with 6 bases of the junction left unmatched. This CDR3 is 18 amino acids long. Germline loops: CDR1 SGDLS, CDR2 YYNGEE. CDR3 in DNA: TGTGCCAGCAGCTCCGGGACAGGGGGATCCTCCTATAATTCACCCCTCCACTTT. Translating it yields CASSSGTGGSSYNSPLHF.

This sequence joins TRBV28 and TRBJ1-5; D possibly corresponds to TRBD1 (5 bases). Trimming shortened V by 1 base and J by 6 bases, and 13 bases separated the two germline ends. Germline values: CDR1 MDHEN, CDR2 SYDVKM. The CDR3 loop spans 15 amino acids. The CDR3, as DNA: TGTGCCAGCAGTTTATCCAGGCGAGGGGTTCAGCCCCAGCATTTT. It codes for CASSLSRRGVQPQHF.

The chain has TRBV12-5 and TRBJ1-4; weak D call: TRBD1 (6 bases). From germline, CDR1 is LGHNT and CDR2 FRNRAP. V was cut by 7 bases and J by 8 bases, with 17 bases left in between. This CDR3 is built from 14 residues. The CDR3 DNA is TGTGCTAGTGCCTTTGGGTTGGGGGCGGAAAAACTGTTTTTT. This translates into CASAFGLGAEKLFF.

V usage is TRBV18 and J usage is TRBJ2-7; perhaps TRBD1 as D (6 bases). Germline V gene lookup returns CDR1 KGHSH and CDR2 LQKENI. The CDR3 contains 16 residues. V shed 3 bases and J shed 0 bases, with 15 bases lying between them. This CDR3 reads CASSPTTWTDSYEQYF. The CDR3 coding sequence is TGTGCCAGCTCACCGACGACCTGGACAGACTCCTACGAGCAGTACTTC.

The rearrangement joins TRBV10-2 to TRBJ2-5, with 9 bases aligning to TRBD2. Germline-derived CDR1 and CDR2 are WSHSY and SAAADI. V gave up 3 bases and J gave up 5 bases; unmatched junction bases: 13. There are 17 residues in the CDR3. This CDR3 reads CASSDWRGGRGRETQYF. DNA for the CDR3: TGCGCCAGCAGTGACTGGCGGGGGGGCCGGGGGCGGGAGACCCAGTACTTC.

J is TRBJ2-7 and V is TRBV6-5; D is perhaps TRBD2 (6 bases). V lost 0 bases and J 2 bases, leaving 11 bases between the germline ends. This CDR3 has 15 residues. The germline CDR1 and CDR2 sequences are MNHEY and SVGAGI. CDR3 nucleotide sequence: TGTGCCAGCAGTTACTCAGGAGGGAAGGCCTACGAGCAGTACTTC. This gives the protein CASSYSGGKAYEQYF.

V is TRBV30 and J is TRBJ2-7; D is undetermined. Trimming removed 5 bases from V and 2 bases from J, with 13 bases in between. CDR1 and CDR2 (germline): GTSNPN, SVGIG (reference sequence). CDR3 length: 13 residues. This CDR3 reads CAWGTRVTYEQYF. CDR3 in DNA: TGTGCCTGGGGCACCCGGGTTACCTACGAGCAGTACTTC.

The rearrangement uses TRBV4-3 and TRBJ1-1; D possibly corresponds to TRBD1 (5 bases). Between the trimmed V and J ends, which lost 5 bases and 4 bases, there was a span of 11 bases. The CDR3 consists of 13 residues. From germline, CDR1 is LGHNA and CDR2 YSLEER. The CDR3 nucleotides read TGCGCCAGCAGCGAGCAAGGGGCCACTGAAGCTTTCTTT. This sequence encodes CASSEQGATEAFF.

The CDR3 DNA sequence: TGTGCCAGCAAGGAGGCTAACTATGGCTACACCTTC. Translating gives CASKEANYGYTF. This chain links TRBV6-1 with TRBJ1-2; D unclear. V shed 7 bases and J shed 0 bases, with 6 bases lying between them. From germline, CDR1 is MNHNS and CDR2 SASEGT. The CDR3 runs 12 residues.

The V and J genes are TRBV6-6 and TRBJ1-6; D not certain. The CDR3 is 15 amino acids. Trimming stripped 0 bases from V and 6 bases from J, with 9 bases between. CDR1 MNHNY and CDR2 SVGAGI come from the germline V gene (reference sequence). The CDR3 DNA is TGTGCCAGCAGTTACTCCCCTCCCGGTAATTCACCCCTCCACTTT. Encoded protein: CASSYSPPGNSPLHF.

The chain couples TRBV28 to TRBJ1-4; no clear D gene. From germline, CDR1 is MDHEN and CDR2 SYDVKM. The V end was cut by 3 bases, the J end by 4 bases, with 6 bases between. The length of the CDR3 is 13 residues. This CDR3 is CASSFFLNEKLFF. The CDR3 DNA reads as TGTGCCAGCAGTTTCTTTCTTAATGAAAAACTGTTTTTT. The full variable domain, with the rest looked up from reference TRBV28 and TRBJ1-4, is DVKVTQSSRYLVKRTGEKVFLECVQDMDHENMFWYRQDPGLGLRLIYFSYDVKMKEKGDIPEGYSVSREKKERFSLILESASTNQTSMYLCASSFFLNEKLFFGSGTQLSVL.

This chain uses TRBV2 with TRBJ1-2, with TRBD1 matching 7 bases. J gave up 2 bases and V 6 bases, and 3 bases lay outside the gene matches. There are 13 residues in the CDR3. The V gene's germline CDR1 is SNHLY and CDR2 FYNNEI. The CDR3 nucleotides read TGTGCCAGCAGACTGGACAGGAACTATGGCTACACCTTC. It specifies CASRLDRNYGYTF.